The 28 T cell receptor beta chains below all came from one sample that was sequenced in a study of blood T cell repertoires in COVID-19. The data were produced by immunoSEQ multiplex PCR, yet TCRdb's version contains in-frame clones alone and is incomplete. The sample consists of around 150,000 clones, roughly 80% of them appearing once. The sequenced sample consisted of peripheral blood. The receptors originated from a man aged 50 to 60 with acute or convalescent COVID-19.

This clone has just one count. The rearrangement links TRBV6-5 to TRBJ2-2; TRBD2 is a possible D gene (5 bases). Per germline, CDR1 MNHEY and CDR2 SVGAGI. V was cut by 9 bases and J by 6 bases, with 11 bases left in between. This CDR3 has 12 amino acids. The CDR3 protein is CASSEGPGELFF. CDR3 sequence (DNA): TGTGCCAGTTCAGAGGGCCCCGGGGAGCTGTTTTTT.

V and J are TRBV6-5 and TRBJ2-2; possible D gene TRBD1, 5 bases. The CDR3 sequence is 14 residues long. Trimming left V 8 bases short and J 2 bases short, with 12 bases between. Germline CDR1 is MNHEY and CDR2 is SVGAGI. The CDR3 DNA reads TGTGCCAGCCACCGACAGTTAAACACCGGGGAGCTGTTTTTT. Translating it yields CASHRQLNTGELFF.

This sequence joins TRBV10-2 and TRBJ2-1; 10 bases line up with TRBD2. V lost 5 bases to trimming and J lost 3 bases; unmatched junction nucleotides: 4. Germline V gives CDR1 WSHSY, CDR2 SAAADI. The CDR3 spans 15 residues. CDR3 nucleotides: TGCGCCAGCAGTAAGACTAGCGGGCTCTACAATGAGCAGTTCTTC. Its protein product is CASSKTSGLYNEQFF.

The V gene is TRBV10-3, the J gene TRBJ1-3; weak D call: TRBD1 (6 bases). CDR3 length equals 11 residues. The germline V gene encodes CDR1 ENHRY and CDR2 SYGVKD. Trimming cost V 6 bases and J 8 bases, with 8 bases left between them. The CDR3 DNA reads TGTGCCATCAGGGCAGGGGACACCATATATTTT. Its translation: CAIRAGDTIYF.

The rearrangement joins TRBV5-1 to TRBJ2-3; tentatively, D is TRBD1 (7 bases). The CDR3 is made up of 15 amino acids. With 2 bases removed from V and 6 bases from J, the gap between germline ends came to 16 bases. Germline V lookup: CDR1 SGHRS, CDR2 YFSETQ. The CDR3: CASSFRQGGGDTQYF. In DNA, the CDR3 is TGCGCCAGCAGCTTTAGACAGGGAGGTGGGGATACGCAGTATTTT. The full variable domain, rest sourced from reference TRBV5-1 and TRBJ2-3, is KAGVTQTPRYLIKTRGQQVTLSCSPISGHRSVSWYQQTPGQGLQFLFEYFSETQRNKGNFPGRFSGRQFSNSRSEMNVSTLELGDSALYLCASSFRQGGGDTQYFGPGTRLTVL.

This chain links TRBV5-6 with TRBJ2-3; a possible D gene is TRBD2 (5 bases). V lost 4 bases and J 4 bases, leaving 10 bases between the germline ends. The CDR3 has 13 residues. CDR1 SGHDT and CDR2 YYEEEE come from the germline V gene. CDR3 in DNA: TGTGCCAGCAGCGAGGGTTTCCCAGATACGCAGTATTTT. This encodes CASSEGFPDTQYF.

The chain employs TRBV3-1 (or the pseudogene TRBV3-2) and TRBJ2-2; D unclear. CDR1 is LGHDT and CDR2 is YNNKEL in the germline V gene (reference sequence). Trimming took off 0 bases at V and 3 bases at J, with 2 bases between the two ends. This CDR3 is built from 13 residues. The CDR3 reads CASSQDDTGELFF. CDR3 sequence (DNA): TGTGCCAGCAGCCAAGACGACACCGGGGAGCTGTTTTTT.

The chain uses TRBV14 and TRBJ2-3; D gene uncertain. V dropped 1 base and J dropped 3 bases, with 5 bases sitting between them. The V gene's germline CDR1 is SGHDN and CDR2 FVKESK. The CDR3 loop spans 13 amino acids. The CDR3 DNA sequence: TGTGCCAGCAGCCAAGTTAGTACAGATACGCAGTATTTT. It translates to CASSQVSTDTQYF.

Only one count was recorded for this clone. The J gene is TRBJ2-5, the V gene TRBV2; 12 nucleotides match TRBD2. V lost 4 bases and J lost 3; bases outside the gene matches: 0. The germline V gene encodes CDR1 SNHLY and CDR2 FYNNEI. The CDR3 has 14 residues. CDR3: CASSGLAGEETQYF. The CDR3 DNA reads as TGTGCCAGCAGTGGACTAGCGGGGGAAGAGACCCAGTACTTC.

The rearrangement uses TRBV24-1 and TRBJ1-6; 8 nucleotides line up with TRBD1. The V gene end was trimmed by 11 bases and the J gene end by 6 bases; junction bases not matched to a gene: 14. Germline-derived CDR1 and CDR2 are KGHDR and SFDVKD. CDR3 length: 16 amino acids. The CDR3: CASISPQGAPNSPLHF. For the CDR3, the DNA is TGTGCCAGCATCAGCCCCCAGGGGGCTCCTAATTCACCCCTCCACTTT.

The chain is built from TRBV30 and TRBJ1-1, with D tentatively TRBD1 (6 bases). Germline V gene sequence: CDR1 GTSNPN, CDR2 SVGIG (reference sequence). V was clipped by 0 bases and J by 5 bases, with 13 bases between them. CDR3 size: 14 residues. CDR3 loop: CAWSVQGGWTEAFF. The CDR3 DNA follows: TGTGCCTGGAGTGTACAAGGGGGATGGACTGAAGCTTTCTTT.

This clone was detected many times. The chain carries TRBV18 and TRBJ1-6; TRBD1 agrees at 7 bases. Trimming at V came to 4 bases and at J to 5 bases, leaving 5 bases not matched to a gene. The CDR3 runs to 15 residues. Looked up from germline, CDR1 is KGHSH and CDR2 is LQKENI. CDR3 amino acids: CASSLPQGDNSPLHF. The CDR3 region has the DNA TGTGCCAGCTCACTCCCTCAGGGGGATAATTCACCCCTCCACTTT.

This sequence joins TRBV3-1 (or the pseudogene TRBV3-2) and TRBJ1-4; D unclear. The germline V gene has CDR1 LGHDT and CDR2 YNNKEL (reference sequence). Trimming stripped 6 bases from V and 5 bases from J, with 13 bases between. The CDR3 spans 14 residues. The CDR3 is CASSRGSPNEKLFF. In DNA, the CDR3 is TGTGCCAGCAGTCGGGGAAGTCCAAATGAAAAACTGTTTTTT.

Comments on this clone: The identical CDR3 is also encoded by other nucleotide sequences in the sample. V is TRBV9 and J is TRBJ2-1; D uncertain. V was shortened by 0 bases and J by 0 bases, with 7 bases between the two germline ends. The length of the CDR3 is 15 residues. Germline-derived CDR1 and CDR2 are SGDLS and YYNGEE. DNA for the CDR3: TGTGCCAGCAGCGTAGTTGGCTCCTCCTACAATGAGCAGTTCTTC. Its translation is CASSVVGSSYNEQFF.

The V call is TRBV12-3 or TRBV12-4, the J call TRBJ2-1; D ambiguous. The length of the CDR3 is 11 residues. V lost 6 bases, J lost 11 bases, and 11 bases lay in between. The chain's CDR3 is CASRKANQQFF. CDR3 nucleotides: TGTGCCAGCAGAAAAGCTAACCAGCAGTTCTTC.

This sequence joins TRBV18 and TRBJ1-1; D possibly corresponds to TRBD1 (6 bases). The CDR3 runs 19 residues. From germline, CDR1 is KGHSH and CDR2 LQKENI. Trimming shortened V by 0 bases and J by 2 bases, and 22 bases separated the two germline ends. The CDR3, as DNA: TGTGCCAGCTCACCACCGGGCGCTGGGCGGGGGGGGCCCAACACTGAAGCTTTCTTT. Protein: CASSPPGAGRGGPNTEAFF.

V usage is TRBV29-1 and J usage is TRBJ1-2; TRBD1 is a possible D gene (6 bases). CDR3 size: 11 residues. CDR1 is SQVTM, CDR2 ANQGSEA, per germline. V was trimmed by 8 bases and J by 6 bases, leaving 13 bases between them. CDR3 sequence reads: CSPGVQDGYTF. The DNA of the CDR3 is TGCAGCCCAGGGGTTCAGGATGGCTACACCTTC.

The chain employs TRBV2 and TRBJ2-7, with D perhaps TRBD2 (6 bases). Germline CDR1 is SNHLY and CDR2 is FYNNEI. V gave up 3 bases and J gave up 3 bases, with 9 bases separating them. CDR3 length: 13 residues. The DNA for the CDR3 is TGTGCCAGCAGTGATAGGCGGGGCTACGAGCAGTACTTC. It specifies CASSDRRGYEQYF.

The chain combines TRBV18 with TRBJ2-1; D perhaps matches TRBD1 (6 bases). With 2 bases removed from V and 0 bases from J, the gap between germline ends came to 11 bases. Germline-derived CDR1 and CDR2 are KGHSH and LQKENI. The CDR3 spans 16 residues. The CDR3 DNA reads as TGTGCCAGCTCACCAAACACAGGGAGCTCCTACAATGAGCAGTTCTTC. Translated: CASSPNTGSSYNEQFF.

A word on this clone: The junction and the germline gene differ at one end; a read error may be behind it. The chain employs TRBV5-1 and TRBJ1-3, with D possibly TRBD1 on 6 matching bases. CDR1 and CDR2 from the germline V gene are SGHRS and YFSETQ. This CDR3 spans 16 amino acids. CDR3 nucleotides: TGCGCCCGCAGCGCCGAAGGGGGGGGCTCTGGAAACACCATATATTTT. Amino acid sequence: CARSAEGGGSGNTIYF. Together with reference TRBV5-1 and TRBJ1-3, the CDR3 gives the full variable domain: KAGVTQTPRYLIKTRGQQVTLSCSPISGHRSVSWYQQTPGQGLQFLFEYFSETQRNKGNFPGRFSGRQFSNSRSEMNVSTLELGDSALYLCARSAEGGGSGNTIYFGEGSWLTVV.

The CDR3 nucleotides read TGCGCCAGCAGCTTGACAGGGAACATTGGTCAGCCCCAGCATTTT. Translation: CASSLTGNIGQPQHF. This chain joins TRBV5-1 and TRBJ1-5, with D possibly being TRBD1 (6 bases). Per the germline V gene, CDR1 is SGHRS and CDR2 is YFSETQ. There are 15 residues in the CDR3. The germline V and J ends were trimmed by 1 base and 6 bases, with 14 bases remaining between them.

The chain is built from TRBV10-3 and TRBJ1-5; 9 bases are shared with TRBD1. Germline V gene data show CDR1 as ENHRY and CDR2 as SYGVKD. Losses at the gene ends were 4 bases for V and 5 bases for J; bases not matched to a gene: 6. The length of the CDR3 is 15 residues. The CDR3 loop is CAISAGTGFDQPQHF. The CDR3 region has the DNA TGTGCCATCAGTGCCGGGACAGGGTTTGATCAGCCCCAGCATTTT.

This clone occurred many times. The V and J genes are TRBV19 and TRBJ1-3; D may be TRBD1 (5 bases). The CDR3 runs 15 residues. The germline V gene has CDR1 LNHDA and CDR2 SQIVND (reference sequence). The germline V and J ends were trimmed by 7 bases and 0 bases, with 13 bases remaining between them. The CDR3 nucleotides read TGTGCCAGTACCGTGACAGTCGCCTCTGGAAACACCATATATTTT. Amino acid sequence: CASTVTVASGNTIYF.

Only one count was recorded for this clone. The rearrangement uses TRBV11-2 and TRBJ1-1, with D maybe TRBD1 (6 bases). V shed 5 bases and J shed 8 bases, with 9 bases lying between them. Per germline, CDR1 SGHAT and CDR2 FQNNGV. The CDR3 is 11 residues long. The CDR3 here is CASSGGAEAFF. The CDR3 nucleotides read TGTGCCAGCAGCGGGGGGGCAGAAGCTTTCTTT.

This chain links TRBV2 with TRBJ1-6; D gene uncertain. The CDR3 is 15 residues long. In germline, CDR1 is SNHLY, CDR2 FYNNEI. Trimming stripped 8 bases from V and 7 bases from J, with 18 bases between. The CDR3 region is CASHEMGESNSPLHF. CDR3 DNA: TGTGCCAGCCATGAGATGGGAGAAAGCAATTCACCCCTCCACTTT.

CDR3 sequence reads: CASSEVGTGGSHQPQHF. DNA for the CDR3: TGTGCCAGCAGTGAAGTAGGGACAGGGGGTTCCCATCAGCCCCAGCATTTT. V gene TRBV28 combines with J gene TRBJ1-5; 11 bases agree with TRBD1. V dropped 5 bases and J dropped 5; count of bases not matched to a gene: 11. The CDR3 totals 17 residues. Per the germline V gene, CDR1 is MDHEN and CDR2 is SYDVKM.

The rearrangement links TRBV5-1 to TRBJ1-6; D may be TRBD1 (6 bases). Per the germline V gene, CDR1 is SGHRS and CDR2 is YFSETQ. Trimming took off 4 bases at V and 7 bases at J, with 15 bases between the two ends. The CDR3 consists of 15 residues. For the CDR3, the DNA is TGCGCCAGCAGCCTCCTAGGACAGATCAATTCACCCCTCCACTTT. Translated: CASSLLGQINSPLHF.

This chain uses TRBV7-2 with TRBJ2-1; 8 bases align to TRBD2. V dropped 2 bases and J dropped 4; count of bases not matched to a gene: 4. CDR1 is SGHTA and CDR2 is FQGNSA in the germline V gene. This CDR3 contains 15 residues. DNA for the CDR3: TGTGCCAGCAGCTTAAGCGGGGGACCTTACAATGAGCAGTTCTTC. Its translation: CASSLSGGPYNEQFF. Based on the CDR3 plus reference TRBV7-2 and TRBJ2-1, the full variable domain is GAGVSQSPSNKVTEKGKDVELRCDPISGHTALYWYRQSLGQGLEFLIYFQGNSAPDKSGLPSDRFSAERTGGSVSTLTIQRTQQEDSAVYLCASSLSGGPYNEQFFGPGTRLTVL.